This T cell receptor beta chain was identified during a study of cytomegalovirus exposure and HLA in healthy donors. Overall study context: In an early release, HLA-typed donors contributed 80 million to 95 million unique TCR sequences. General study results and limits: Researchers counted around 170 TCR beta chains as cytomegalovirus-associated. Information on immune exposure was restricted to one variable (CMV serostatus).

It was with 60 Vbeta and 13 Jbeta primers that the PCR ran. Data came from immunoSEQ multiplex PCR; TCRdb stores just in-frame clones and leaves some out. In the table there are 110,000 to 150,000 clones, approximately 70% of which are singletons. With regard to this clone: Its antigen is undetermined. Other nucleotide sequences from this sample produce the same CDR3.

Germline V gene data show CDR1 as SEHNR and CDR2 as FQNEAQ (reference sequence). This CDR3 comprises 14 residues. V shed 0 bases, J shed 4 bases, and the junction held 0 bases outside the gene matches. The TCR sequence derives from a woman between 25 and 40 years old in good health and CMV-seronegative. The chain carries TRBV7-9 and TRBJ2-1, with 7 bases aligning to TRBD2. The sequenced material came from PBMCs. CDR3 region: CASSLAGGYNEQFF. The DNA of the CDR3 is TGTGCCAGCAGCTTAGCGGGAGGGTACAATGAGCAGTTCTTC.